This T cell receptor beta chain was identified in a study of blood T cell repertoires in COVID-19 (dated by TCRdb to 2019 to 2021). A note on the overall study: Collaborator samples came from the United States, Italy and Spain and covered acute and convalescent phases of COVID-19. The prospective study material was composed of cDNA or gDNA derived from T cells, B-cell-depleted T cells, or PBMCs. Subjects who had been exposed to COVID-19, were actively infected with it, or had recovered from it provided the deeply sampled blood TCRbeta repertoires that made up the dataset. A freely available public database, intended as a resource for researchers studying the immune response to SARS-CoV-2, is where the repertoires were released. Samples were obtained from the ongoing ImmuneRACE study (first 160 participants) and from over 1,000 subjects provided by 6 global collaborators. Sample metadata almost always included a de-identified subject ID, COVID-19 status, age in years and sex. Where available, HLA class I and class II types were taken from metadata supplied by the sample provider and were not determined by assay-based typing.

Each collaborating institution followed its own protocols to collect whole blood in K2EDTA tubes. For TCRbeta analysis, collaborator samples were shipped as frozen whole blood, as isolated PBMCs, or as DNA extracted from either sample type. The immunoSEQ Assay, a bias-controlled multiplex PCR, was used to amplify TCRbeta CDR3 regions from genomic DNA. The authors processed their data as follows. The number of nucleated cells in each sample was estimated from the amplification of reference gene primers within the assay. To quantify the absolute abundance of each unique TCRbeta CDR3 rearrangement, sequence reads were collapsed and filtered. For each sample, productive Simpson clonality was calculated by taking the square root of Simpson's diversity index across productive rearrangements. The source is immuneACCESS, and TCRdb retained only in-frame sequences with V and J called. Part of the clones is not carried over; for the studies checked, unresolved V genes explain less than half of this, and the remainder is unexplained. That table supplies the V and J calls and clone size; D and trimming were determined from the DNA. The sample yields around 72,000 clones; 88% were counted once. The ten top clones hold approximately 28% of the sample.

A word on this clone: Its antigen is not yet known. No quality values exist for individual bases; no much larger clone is one base distant.

Points the paper makes about the study in general: The quantity of clinical and demographic metadata differed by source and by participant and was supplied without curation.

The junction shows trimming of 6 bases on V and 7 bases on J, plus 7 bases between the germline ends. Taken from cysteine to phenylalanine, the CDR3 has 12 residues. The entry retains the CDR3 DNA only, 36 bases that are in frame from base 1. The rearranged segments are TRBV12-3 or TRBV12-4 and TRBJ1-6; a tentative D match to TRBD1 spans 6 bases. Sample: peripheral blood. This sequence originates from a man over 45 with acute or convalescent COVID-19. The CDR3 protein is CASRTGNSPLHF. The nucleotide sequence is TGTGCCAGCAGAACAGGGAATTCACCCCTCCACTTT.